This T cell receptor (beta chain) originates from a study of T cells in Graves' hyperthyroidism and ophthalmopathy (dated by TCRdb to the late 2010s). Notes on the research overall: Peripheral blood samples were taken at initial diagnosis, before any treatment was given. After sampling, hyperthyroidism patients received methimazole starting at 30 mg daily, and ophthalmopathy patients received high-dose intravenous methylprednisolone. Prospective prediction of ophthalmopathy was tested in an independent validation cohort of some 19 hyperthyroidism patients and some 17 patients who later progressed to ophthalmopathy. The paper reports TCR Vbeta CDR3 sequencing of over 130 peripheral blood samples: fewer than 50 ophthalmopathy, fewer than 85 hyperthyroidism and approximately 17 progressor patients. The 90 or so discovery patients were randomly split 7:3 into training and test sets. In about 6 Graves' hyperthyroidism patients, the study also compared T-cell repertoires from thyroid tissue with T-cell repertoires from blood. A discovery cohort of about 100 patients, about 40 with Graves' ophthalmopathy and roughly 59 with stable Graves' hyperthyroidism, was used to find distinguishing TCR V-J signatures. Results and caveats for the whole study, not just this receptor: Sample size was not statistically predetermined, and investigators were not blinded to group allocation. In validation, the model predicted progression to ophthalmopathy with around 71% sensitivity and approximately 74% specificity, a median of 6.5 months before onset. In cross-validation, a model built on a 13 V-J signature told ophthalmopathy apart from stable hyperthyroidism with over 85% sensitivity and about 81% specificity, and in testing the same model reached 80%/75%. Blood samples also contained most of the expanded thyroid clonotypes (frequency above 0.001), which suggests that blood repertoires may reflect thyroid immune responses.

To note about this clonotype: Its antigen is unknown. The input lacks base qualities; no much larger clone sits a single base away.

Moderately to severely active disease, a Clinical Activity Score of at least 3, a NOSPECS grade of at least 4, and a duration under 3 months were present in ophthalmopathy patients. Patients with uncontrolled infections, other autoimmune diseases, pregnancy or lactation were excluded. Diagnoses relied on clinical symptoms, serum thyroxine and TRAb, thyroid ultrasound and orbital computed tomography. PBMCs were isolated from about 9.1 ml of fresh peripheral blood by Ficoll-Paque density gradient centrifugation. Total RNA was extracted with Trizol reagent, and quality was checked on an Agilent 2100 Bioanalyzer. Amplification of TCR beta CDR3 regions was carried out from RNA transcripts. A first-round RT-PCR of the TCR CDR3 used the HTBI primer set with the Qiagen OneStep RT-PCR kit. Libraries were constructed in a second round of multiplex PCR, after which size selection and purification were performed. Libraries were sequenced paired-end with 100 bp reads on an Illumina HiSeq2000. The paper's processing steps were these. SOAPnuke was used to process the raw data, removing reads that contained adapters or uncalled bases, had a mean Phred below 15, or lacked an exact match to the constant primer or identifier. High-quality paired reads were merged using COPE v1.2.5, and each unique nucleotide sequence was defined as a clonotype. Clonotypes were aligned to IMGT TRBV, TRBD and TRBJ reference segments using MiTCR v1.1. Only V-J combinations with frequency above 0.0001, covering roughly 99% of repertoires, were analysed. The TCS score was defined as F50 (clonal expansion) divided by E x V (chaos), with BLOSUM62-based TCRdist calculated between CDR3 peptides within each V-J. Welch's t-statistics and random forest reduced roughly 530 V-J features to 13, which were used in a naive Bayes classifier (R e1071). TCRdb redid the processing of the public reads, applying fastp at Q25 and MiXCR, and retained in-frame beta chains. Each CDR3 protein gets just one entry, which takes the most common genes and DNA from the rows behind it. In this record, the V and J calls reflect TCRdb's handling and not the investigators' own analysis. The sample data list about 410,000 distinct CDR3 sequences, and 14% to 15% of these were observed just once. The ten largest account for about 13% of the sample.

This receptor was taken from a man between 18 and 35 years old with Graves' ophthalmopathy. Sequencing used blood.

The CDR3 protein: CASSLGAGDSYEQYF. The DNA is as follows: TGTGCCAGCAGCTTAGGGGCGGGTGACTCCTACGAGCAGTACTTC. The chain is assembled from TRBV11-1 and TRBJ2-7, with TRBD2 perhaps the D gene, on 5 matching bases. The CDR3 starts with the cysteine, ends with the phenylalanine, and has 15 residues. CDR3 DNA is the only sequence kept; it has 45 bases, read in frame from the first base. The germline V gene (reference sequence) yields SGHAT for CDR1 and FQDESV for CDR2. The junction carries 10 bases between V and J, which are trimmed by 1 base and 0 bases respectively.